The rows below give T cell receptor beta chains drawn from one sample of a study of shared clonotypes between healthy human individuals. Data came from immunoSEQ multiplex PCR; TCRdb stores just in-frame clones and leaves some out. This table has 2 million to 3 million clones, 90% to 95% appearing once. The sequencing sample was made of naive CD4+ T cells sorted from blood. These receptors originate from a man between 18 and 35 years old in good health. Each CDR3 is given with its conserved first and last residue. The D gene is left open where the match is weak. Size is omitted from some rows. Given values are once, few, many or a class for expanded clones.

NA TRBD2 TRBJ2-3 15 TRBV7-3 TGTGCCAGCAGCTTAGCGGGGGGGCGCACAGATACGCAGTATTTT CASSLAGGRTDTQYF
once TRBD2 TRBJ2-5 15 TRBV5-4 TGTGCCAGCAGCCCTGCTAGCGGCCTGGGAGAGACCCAGTACTTC CASSPASGLGETQYF
NA NA TRBJ2-3 15 TRBV11-2 TGTGCCAGCAGCCAAAGGGGTCTAGTCCCAGATACGCAGTATTTT CASSQRGLVPDTQYF
NA TRBD1 TRBJ1-2 12 TRBV5-5 TGTGCCAGCAGCCAGGGACAGTATGGCTACACCTTC CASSQGQYGYTF
NA NA TRBJ2-7 12 TRBV9 TGTGCCAGCAGCGGACTGACGGGCGAGCAGTACTTC CASSGLTGEQYF
NA NA TRBJ2-7 19 TRBV15 TGTGCCACCAGCAGGAGACAGGGGGTAGCGGGAGATCCCCACTACGAGCAGTACTTC CATSRRQGVAGDPHYEQYF
NA NA TRBJ1-2 13 TRBV2 TGTGCCAGCAGTGAGGAACAGGACTATGGCTACACCTTC CASSEEQDYGYTF
NA NA TRBJ2-7 13 TRBV5-5 TGTGCCAGCAGCGATGACGTCGCCTACGAGCAGTACTTC CASSDDVAYEQYF
few NA TRBJ1-2 12 TRBV6-6 TGTGCCAGCAGCCCCGCGGACTATGGCTACACCTTC CASSPADYGYTF
NA TRBD2 TRBJ2-7 12 TRBV30 TGTGCCTGGACCCGGGGGGAGAACGAGCAGTACTTC CAWTRGENEQYF
NA TRBD1 TRBJ1-3 16 TRBV5-1 TGCGCCAGCAGCTTGGCCTCAGGGGGCTCTGGAAACACCATATATTTT CASSLASGGSGNTIYF
few NA TRBJ1-6 16 TRBV5-4 TGTGCCAGCAGCTTAGGGGGAGGTAGCACTAATTCACCCCTCCACTTT CASSLGGGSTNSPLHF
NA TRBD1 TRBJ2-3 14 TRBV5-4 TGTGCCAGCAGACGAACAGGGGGCACAGATACGCAGTATTTT CASRRTGGTDTQYF
NA NA TRBJ2-7 12 TRBV6-5 TGTGCCAGCAACAAAAACTCCTACGAGCAGTACTTC CASNKNSYEQYF
NA TRBD1 TRBJ2-7 13 TRBV30 TGTGCCTGGACAAAAGACAGGGGCTACGAGCAGTACTTC CAWTKDRGYEQYF
NA NA TRBJ2-1 16 TRBV7-3 TGTGCCAGCAGCCCACGACTCGTTGGATCCTACAATGAGCAGTTCTTC CASSPRLVGSYNEQFF
NA NA TRBJ2-2 14 TRBV6-6 TGTGCCAGCAGTTACAGGGGTGGCACCGGGGAGCTGTTTTTT CASSYRGGTGELFF
once NA TRBJ1-1 14 TRBV5-1 TGCGCCAGCAACTCCCGGGGGATGAACACTGAAGCTTTCTTT CASNSRGMNTEAFF
NA NA TRBJ2-4 17 TRBV15 TGTGCCACCAGCAGATCTCGGTTGAGTACAGCCAAAAACATTCAGTACTTC CATSRSRLSTAKNIQYF
NA NA TRBJ2-2 15 TRBV19 TGTGCCAGTAGGGATCCGGGGTTGGGCGCCGGGGAGCTGTTTTTT CASRDPGLGAGELFF
NA TRBD2 TRBJ2-3 18 TRBV18 TGTGCCAGCTCACCACCTTTGGGACTAGCGGGGAACACAGATACGCAGTATTTT CASSPPLGLAGNTDTQYF
NA NA TRBJ2-1 14 TRBV29-1 TGCAGCGTTGACAGGTGGGAGCGGGACAATGAGCAGTTCTTC CSVDRWERDNEQFF
NA TRBD1 TRBJ1-5 14 TRBV7-2 TGTGCCAGCAGCTTGACAGGGGTAGATCAGCCCCAGCATTTT CASSLTGVDQPQHF
NA NA TRBJ1-2 14 TRBV30 TGTGCCTGGATATGGGCCCTAGGTCCAGATGGCTACACCTTC CAWIWALGPDGYTF
NA TRBD2 TRBJ2-7 15 TRBV7-2 TGTGCCAGCAGCTTAAGACTAGCGGAATCCTACGAGCAGTACTTC CASSLRLAESYEQYF
few NA TRBJ1-1 13 TRBV28 TGTGCCAGCAATGGGGAGGGAAGGACTGAAGCTTTCTTT CASNGEGRTEAFF
once NA TRBJ2-3 14 TRBV25-1 TGTGCCAGCAGTGAATTCAGTAGATCGGATACGCAGTATTTT CASSEFSRSDTQYF
NA NA TRBJ2-3 13 TRBV5-1 TGCGCCAGCAGCTCCCAGAGCACAGATACGCAGTATTTT CASSSQSTDTQYF
NA TRBD2 TRBJ2-1 11 TRBV30 TGTGCCCGGGGGAGGGTCAATGAGCAGTTCTTC CARGRVNEQFF
NA NA TRBJ1-5 15 TRBV11-2 TGTGCCAGCAGCTTAGCTGCAGATAGCAATCAGCCCCAGCATTTT CASSLAADSNQPQHF
NA NA TRBJ2-2 14 TRBV10-3 TGTGCCATCAGTGACCTCACCCCCACCGGGGAGCTGTTTTTT CAISDLTPTGELFF
NA NA TRBJ2-7 13 TRBV6-5 TGTGCCAGCGTGGGCTTCGGGTCCTACGAGCAGTACTTC CASVGFGSYEQYF
NA NA TRBJ1-6 16 TRBV7-2 TGTGCCAGCAGCTTAGGCCCCTGGGGTATGGATTCACCCCTCCACTTT CASSLGPWGMDSPLHF
NA TRBD1 TRBJ1-1 15 TRBV4-1 TGCGCCAGCAGCCAAGATACCAGGGGGGGTACTGAAGCTTTCTTT CASSQDTRGGTEAFF
NA NA TRBJ1-1 15 TRBV4-1 TGCGCCAGCAGCCAAGATGAGAATACGAACACTGAAGCTTTCTTT CASSQDENTNTEAFF
NA TRBD1 TRBJ2-5 15 TRBV5-4 TGTGCCAGCAGCTTATCCGGGACAGGGGTAGGGACCCAGTACTTC CASSLSGTGVGTQYF
NA NA TRBJ2-5 21 TRBV28 TGTGCCAGCAGTTTGGGGTGGGGCCAGAAGAACCTTCTCTATAACGAAGAGACCCAGTACTTC CASSLGWGQKNLLYNEETQYF
NA TRBD2 TRBJ2-3 16 TRBV4-2 TGTGCCAGCAGCCATCCGACTAGCGGGAGATCAGATACGCAGTATTTT CASSHPTSGRSDTQYF
NA TRBD1 TRBJ2-4 15 TRBV5-4 TGTGCCAGCAGCCCGACAGGGGGGGACAAAAACATTCAGTACTTC CASSPTGGDKNIQYF
NA NA TRBJ1-1 12 TRBV7-2 TGTGCCAGCAGCTCGACCGCCAGGCAAGCTTTCTTT CASSSTARQAFF
NA TRBD1 TRBJ2-3 18 TRBV5-1 TGCGCCAGCAGCGACACCCGGGACAGGGGTCTATTCACAGATACGCAGTATTTT CASSDTRDRGLFTDTQYF
NA NA TRBJ2-7 14 TRBV18 TGTGCCAGCTCACCGGGACGGAACTCCTACGAGCAGTACTTC CASSPGRNSYEQYF
NA TRBD1 TRBJ2-7 13 TRBV30 TGTGCCTGGAGAAGGACAGGGATCTACGAGCAGTACTTC CAWRRTGIYEQYF
NA NA TRBJ1-1 15 TRBV5-4 TGTGCCAGCAGCTTGGTAATAGGGACGGACACTGAAGCTTTCTTT CASSLVIGTDTEAFF
NA TRBD1 TRBJ1-1 14 TRBV27 TGTGCCAGCAGTTCCGGGACAGGGAACACTGAAGCTTTCTTT CASSSGTGNTEAFF
once NA TRBJ2-6 14 TRBV6-6 TGTGCCAGCAGTCGGGATCATGGGGCCAACGTCCTGACTTTC CASSRDHGANVLTF
NA NA TRBJ1-2 11 TRBV20-1 TGCAGTGCTGGGACGGCGGGGGGCTACACCTTC CSAGTAGGYTF
NA TRBD1 TRBJ1-6 15 TRBV30 TGTGCCTGGATCCGCGACAGGGGCAAAAGTTCACCCCTCCACTTT CAWIRDRGKSSPLHF
few NA TRBJ1-1 14 TRBV5-1 TGCGCCAGCAGCTTGGGCGGGTTGGGCACTGAAGCTTTCTTT CASSLGGLGTEAFF
few NA TRBJ1-2 14 TRBV6-5 TGTGCCAGCAGTTACTCGGACAGCGTCTATGGCTACACCTTC CASSYSDSVYGYTF
NA TRBD1 TRBJ2-1 15 TRBV6-5 TGTGCCAGCAGACCCGGGACAGGGGAATACAATGAGCAGTTCTTC CASRPGTGEYNEQFF
NA NA TRBJ1-6 13 TRBV30 TGTGCCTGGAGTTTCGACGGGGGTTCACCCCTCCACTTT CAWSFDGGSPLHF
NA TRBD1 TRBJ1-1 14 TRBV6-1 TGTGCCAGCAGTGGTCGACAGGGGAACACTGAAGCTTTCTTT CASSGRQGNTEAFF
NA TRBD1 TRBJ2-2 15 TRBV6-5 TGTGCCAGCAGTTACAACAACAGGGGCACCCGGGAGCTGTTTTTT CASSYNNRGTRELFF
NA NA TRBJ2-1 10 TRBV21-1 TGTGCCAGCAGCAGGGTTGGGGAGTTCTTC CASSRVGEFF
NA NA TRBJ2-2 13 TRBV9 TGTGCCAGCAGCGTATCCAATACCGGGGAGCTGTTTTTT CASSVSNTGELFF
NA NA TRBJ1-3 14 TRBV19 TGTGCCAGTAGTCCGACACTTTCTGGAAACACCATATATTTT CASSPTLSGNTIYF
NA NA TRBJ1-1 13 TRBV19 TGTGCCAGTAGTTCAGAACGGAACACTGAAGCTTTCTTT CASSSERNTEAFF
NA NA TRBJ1-2 13 TRBV5-1 TGCGCCAGCAGCTTGGGCGAATACTATGGCTACACCTTC CASSLGEYYGYTF